The 17 T cell receptor beta chains below were found in one sample sequenced in a study of glioma-infiltrating T cells after dendritic cell vaccination. Assay used: immunoSEQ multiplex PCR; TCRdb lists only in-frame clones, some missing. The repertoire consists of 93,000 or so clones, with roughly 80% occurring once and the leading ten covering approximately 12%. The material sequenced was blood, taken before dendritic cell vaccination. These receptors all come from a human donor with glioblastoma.

The V and J genes are TRBV4-1 and TRBJ2-1; 9 nucleotides line up with TRBD1. The CDR3 loop spans 16 amino acids. Trimming cost V 5 bases and J 3 bases; bases outside gene matches: 8. In germline, CDR1 is MGHRA, CDR2 YSYEKL. The CDR3 region has the DNA TGCGCCAGCAGCTCACGCCGGGACAGGGACTACAATGAGCAGTTCTTC. This sequence encodes CASSSRRDRDYNEQFF.

The chain has TRBV6-1 and TRBJ2-7; D not resolved. Germline V gene lookup returns CDR1 MNHNS and CDR2 SASEGT. The germline V and J ends were trimmed by 8 bases and 1 base, with 15 bases remaining between them. The CDR3 runs to 14 residues. CDR3 protein: CASLTIGGSYEQYF. CDR3 nucleotide sequence: TGTGCCAGCCTCACGATAGGCGGATCCTACGAGCAGTACTTC.

J is TRBJ2-1 and V is TRBV18; no definite D call. CDR1 is KGHSH, CDR2 LQKENI, per germline. The CDR3 totals 14 residues. Trimming took 8 bases from V and 6 from J, leaving 17 bases between them. The CDR3: CASLPSAPSNEQFF. The DNA of the CDR3 is TGTGCCAGCCTCCCGAGTGCGCCGTCCAATGAGCAGTTCTTC.

This clone came up once. The genes are TRBV7-2 and TRBJ1-5; D uncertain. Trimming cost V 1 base and J 6 bases, with 13 bases left between them. The CDR3 totals 15 residues. Germline V gene data show CDR1 as SGHTA and CDR2 as FQGNSA. The CDR3 DNA is TGTGCCAGCAGCTTAGTAGTGGGAGTTGGTCAGCCCCAGCATTTT. Its protein product is CASSLVVGVGQPQHF.

This clone was counted a few times. The gene calls are TRBV4-1 and TRBJ1-1; 7 nucleotides line up with TRBD1. Trimming took 3 bases from V and 3 from J; bases not matched to a gene: 13. This CDR3 is 17 amino acids long. Germline CDR1 MGHRA, CDR2 YSYEKL. Here the CDR3 DNA reads TGCGCCAGCAGCCACCGACAGGGTCAGGGCCGGGACACTGAAGCTTTCTTT. Its translation is CASSHRQGQGRDTEAFF.

This chain links TRBV6-1 with TRBJ1-4; possibly TRBD1 for D (5 bases). The ends were cut back, 5 bases at V and 4 bases at J, with 11 bases in the middle. This CDR3 comprises 14 residues. Germline V gives CDR1 MNHNS, CDR2 SASEGT. The CDR3 loop is CASSRQTVNEKLFF. CDR3 sequence (DNA): TGTGCCAGCAGTAGACAGACCGTTAATGAAAAACTGTTTTTT.

The gene calls are TRBV2 and TRBJ2-3; TRBD1 aligns across 11 bases. Germline V gene data show CDR1 as SNHLY and CDR2 as FYNNEI. Losses at the gene ends were 7 bases for V and 4 bases for J; bases not matched to a gene: 4. The CDR3 contains 14 residues. CDR3 nucleotide sequence: TGTGCCAGCACCCCGGGACAGGGGGCAGATACGCAGTATTTT. Its translation is CASTPGQGADTQYF.

This clone was detected many times. The J gene is TRBJ1-4, the V gene TRBV18; 7 bases fit TRBD1. The germline V gene encodes CDR1 KGHSH and CDR2 LQKENI. The CDR3 is 15 amino acids. J lost 3 bases, V lost 2 bases, and 3 bases had no gene match. CDR3: CASSPRGLANEKLFF. CDR3 nucleotide sequence: TGTGCCAGCTCACCAAGGGGGCTGGCTAATGAAAAACTGTTTTTT.

The CDR3 reads CASSAGIRSNQPQHF. CDR3 DNA sequence: TGTGCCAGCAGCGCGGGGATCCGTAGCAATCAGCCCCAGCATTTT. The V call is TRBV11-2, the J call TRBJ1-5; D unclear. Trimming took off 5 bases at V and 0 bases at J, with 11 bases between the two ends. Germline V CDR1 and CDR2: SGHAT, FQNNGV. The CDR3 has 15 amino acids.

The CDR3 DNA is TGTGCCAGCAGCCCAGGGACTAGCGGGGACGATGAGCAGTTCTTC. This sequence encodes CASSPGTSGDDEQFF. This sequence joins TRBV7-9 and TRBJ2-1, with 13 nucleotides matching TRBD2. V lost 5 bases and J lost 8; bases outside the gene matches: 6. The CDR3 sequence is 15 residues long. Germline CDR1 SEHNR, CDR2 FQNEAQ (reference sequence).

This chain uses TRBV7-9 with TRBJ2-5, with 12 bases that match TRBD2. Germline values: CDR1 SEHNR, CDR2 FQNEAQ (reference sequence). The length of the CDR3 is 14 residues. The V and J ends lost 2 bases and 5 bases, in that order; junction bases with no gene match: 0. This chain's CDR3 is CASSLLAGGETQYF. CDR3 DNA: TGTGCCAGCAGCTTACTAGCGGGGGGGGAGACCCAGTACTTC. The full variable domain, in which reference TRBV7-9 and TRBJ2-5 provide the parts outside the CDR3, is DTGVSQNPRHKITKRGQNVTFRCDPISEHNRLYWYRQTLGQGPEFLTYFQNEAQLEKSRLLSDRFSAERPKGSFSTLEIQRTEQGDSAMYLCASSLLAGGETQYFGPGTRLLVL.

CDR3 region: CASSLATKTAGYTF. The DNA for the CDR3 is TGTGCCAGCAGCTTAGCCACGAAGACAGCGGGCTACACCTTC. This chain connects TRBV11-3 to TRBJ1-2, with D possibly matching TRBD1 (5 bases). The CDR3 loop spans 14 amino acids. Trimming left V 1 base short and J 8 bases short, with 14 bases between. Germline-derived CDR1 and CDR2 are SGHNT and YENEEA.

This clone came up many times. This chain links TRBV19 with TRBJ2-5; 9 bases align to TRBD2. This CDR3 is built from 14 residues. The trim removed 2 bases at V and 2 bases at J, leaving 0 bases unmatched. CDR1 is LNHDA and CDR2 is SQIVND in the germline V gene (reference sequence). CDR3 in amino acids: CASSILAGQETQYF. The CDR3 region has the DNA TGTGCCAGTAGTATACTAGCGGGGCAAGAGACCCAGTACTTC.

This sequence joins TRBV19 and TRBJ1-2; 8 bases fit TRBD1. The CDR3 is 16 amino acids. From germline, CDR1 is LNHDA and CDR2 SQIVND (reference sequence). With 6 bases clipped from V and 2 bases from J, the junction kept 11 bases outside the gene matches. CDR3: CASSQGRGPKNYGYTF. CDR3 coding DNA: TGTGCCAGTAGCCAGGGCAGGGGGCCCAAAAACTATGGCTACACCTTC.

The chain is built from TRBV9 and TRBJ1-2; possible D gene TRBD1, 6 bases. V was clipped by 0 bases and J by 4 bases, with 16 bases between them. The CDR3 is 16 residues long. Looked up from germline, CDR1 is SGDLS and CDR2 is YYNGEE. CDR3 coding DNA: TGTGCCAGCAGCGTAGACTCAGGGGCGCTAGGCTATGGCTACACCTTC. It is translated as CASSVDSGALGYGYTF.

On this clone: Other DNA variants within this sample encode the same CDR3. This chain connects TRBV6-1 to TRBJ2-2; D perhaps matches TRBD2 (7 bases). CDR1 and CDR2 (germline): MNHNS, SASEGT. CDR3 size: 16 residues. Deletions cut 3 bases from V and 5 bases from J, with 16 bases between. CDR3 amino acids: CASSDSVRGGTGELFF. Written as DNA, the CDR3 is TGTGCCAGCAGTGACAGCGTTAGGGGGGGAACCGGGGAGCTGTTTTTT.

The chain employs TRBV13 and TRBJ2-7; 12 nucleotides line up with TRBD1. Germline V gene data show CDR1 as PRHDT and CDR2 as FYEKMQ (reference sequence). J lost 3 bases, V lost 4 bases, and 7 bases had no gene match. There are 16 residues in the CDR3. CDR3 region: CASSWGGQGALYEQYF. The CDR3 coding sequence is TGTGCCAGCAGCTGGGGGGGACAGGGGGCACTCTACGAGCAGTACTTC.